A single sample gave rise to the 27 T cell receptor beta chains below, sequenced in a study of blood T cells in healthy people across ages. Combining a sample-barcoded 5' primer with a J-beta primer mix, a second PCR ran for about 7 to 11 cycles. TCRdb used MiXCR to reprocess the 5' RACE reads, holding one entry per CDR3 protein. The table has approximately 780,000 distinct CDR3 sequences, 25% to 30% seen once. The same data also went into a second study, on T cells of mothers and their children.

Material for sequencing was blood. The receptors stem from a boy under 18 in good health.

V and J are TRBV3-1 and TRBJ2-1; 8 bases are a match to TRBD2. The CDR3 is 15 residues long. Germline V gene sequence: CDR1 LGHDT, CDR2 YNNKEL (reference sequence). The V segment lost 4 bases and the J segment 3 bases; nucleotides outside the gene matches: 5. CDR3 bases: TGTGCCAGCAGCCTCGGGGGGGCCTACTACAATGAGCAGTTCTTC. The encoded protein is CASSLGGAYYNEQFF.

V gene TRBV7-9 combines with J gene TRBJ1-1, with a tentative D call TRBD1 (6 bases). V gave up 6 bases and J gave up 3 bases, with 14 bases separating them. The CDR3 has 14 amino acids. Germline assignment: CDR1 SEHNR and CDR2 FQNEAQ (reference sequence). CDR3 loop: CASRKEGVDTEAFF. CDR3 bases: TGTGCCAGCAGGAAGGAGGGGGTAGACACTGAAGCTTTCTTT.

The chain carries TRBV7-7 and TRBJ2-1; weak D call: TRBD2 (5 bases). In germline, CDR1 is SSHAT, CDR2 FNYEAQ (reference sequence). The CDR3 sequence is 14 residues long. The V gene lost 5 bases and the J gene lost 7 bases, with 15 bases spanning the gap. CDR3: CASSEITPGNEQFF. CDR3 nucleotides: TGTGCCAGCAGCGAAATAACCCCGGGGAATGAGCAGTTCTTC. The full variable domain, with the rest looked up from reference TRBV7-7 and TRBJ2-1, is GAGVSQSPRYKVTKRGQDVTLRCDPISSHATLYWYQQALGQGPEFLTYFNYEAQPDKSGLPSDRFSAERPEGSISTLTIQRTEQRDSAMYRCASSEITPGNEQFFGPGTRLTVL.

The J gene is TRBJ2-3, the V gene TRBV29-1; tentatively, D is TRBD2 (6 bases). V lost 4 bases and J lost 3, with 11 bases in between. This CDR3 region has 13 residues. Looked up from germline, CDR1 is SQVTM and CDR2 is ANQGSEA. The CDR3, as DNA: TGCAGCGTTGTGGAGGGACTGACAGATACGCAGTATTTT. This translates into CSVVEGLTDTQYF.

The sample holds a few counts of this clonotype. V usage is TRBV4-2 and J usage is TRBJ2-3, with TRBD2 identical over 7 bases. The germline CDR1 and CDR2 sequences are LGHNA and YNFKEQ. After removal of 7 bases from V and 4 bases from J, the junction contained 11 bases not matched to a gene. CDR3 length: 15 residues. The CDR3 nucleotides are TGTGCCAGCACCCGAGGGAGGGGCGAGGCAGATACGCAGTATTTT. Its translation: CASTRGRGEADTQYF.

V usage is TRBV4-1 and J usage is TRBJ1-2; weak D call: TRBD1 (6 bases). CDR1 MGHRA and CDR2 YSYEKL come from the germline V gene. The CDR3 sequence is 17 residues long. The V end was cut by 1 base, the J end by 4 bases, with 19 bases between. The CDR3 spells CASSQVANRASGYGYTF. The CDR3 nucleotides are TGCGCCAGCAGCCAAGTTGCAAACAGGGCCTCGGGCTATGGCTACACCTTC.

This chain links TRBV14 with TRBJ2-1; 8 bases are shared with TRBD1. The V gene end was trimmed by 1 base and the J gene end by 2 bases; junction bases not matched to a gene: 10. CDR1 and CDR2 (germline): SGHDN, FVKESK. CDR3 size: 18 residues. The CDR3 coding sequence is TGTGCCAGCAGCCAAGCCAGGGGGCGACCCACTCCCTACAATGAGCAGTTCTTC. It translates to CASSQARGRPTPYNEQFF.

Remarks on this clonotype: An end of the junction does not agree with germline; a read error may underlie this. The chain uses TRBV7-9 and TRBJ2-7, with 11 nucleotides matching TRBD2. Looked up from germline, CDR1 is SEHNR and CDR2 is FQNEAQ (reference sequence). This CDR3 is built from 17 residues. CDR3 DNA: TGTGCCAGCAGTTTAGGGACGGGACTAGCGGACGCCTACGAGCAGTACTTC. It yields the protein CASSLGTGLADAYEQYF.

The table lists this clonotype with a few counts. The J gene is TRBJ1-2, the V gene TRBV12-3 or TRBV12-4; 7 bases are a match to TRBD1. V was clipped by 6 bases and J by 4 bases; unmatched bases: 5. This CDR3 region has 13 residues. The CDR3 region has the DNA TGTGCCAGCAGATATGACAGGGCCTATGGCTACACCTTC. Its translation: CASRYDRAYGYTF.

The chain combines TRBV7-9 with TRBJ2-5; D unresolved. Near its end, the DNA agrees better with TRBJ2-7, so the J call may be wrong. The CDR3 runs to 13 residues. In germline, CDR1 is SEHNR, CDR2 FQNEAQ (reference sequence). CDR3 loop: CASSLIASYEQYF. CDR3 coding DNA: TGTGCCAGCAGCTTAATTGCAAGCTACGAGCAGTACTTC.

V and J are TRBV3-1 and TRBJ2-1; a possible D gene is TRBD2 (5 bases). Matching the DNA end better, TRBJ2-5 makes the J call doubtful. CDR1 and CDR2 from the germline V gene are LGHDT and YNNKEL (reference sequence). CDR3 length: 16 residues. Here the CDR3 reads CASSARSPSGQETQYF. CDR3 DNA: TGTGCCAGCAGCGCAAGGAGTCCCAGCGGACAAGAGACCCAGTACTTC.

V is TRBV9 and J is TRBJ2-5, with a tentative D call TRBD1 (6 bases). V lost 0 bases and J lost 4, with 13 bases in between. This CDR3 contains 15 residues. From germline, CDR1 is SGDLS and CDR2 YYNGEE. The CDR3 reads CASSVGTDRRETQYF. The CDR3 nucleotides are TGTGCCAGCAGCGTAGGGACAGATAGAAGAGAGACCCAGTACTTC.

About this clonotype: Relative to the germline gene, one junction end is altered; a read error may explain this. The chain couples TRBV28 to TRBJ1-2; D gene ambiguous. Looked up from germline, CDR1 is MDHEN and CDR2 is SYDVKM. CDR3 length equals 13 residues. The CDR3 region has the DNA TGTGCCAGCAGTTTATCAGGACCCTATGGCTGCACCTTC. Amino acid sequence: CASSLSGPYGCTF.

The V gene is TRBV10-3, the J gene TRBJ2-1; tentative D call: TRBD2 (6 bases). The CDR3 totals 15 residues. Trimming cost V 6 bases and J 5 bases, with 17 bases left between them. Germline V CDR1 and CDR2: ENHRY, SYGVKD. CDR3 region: CAISETSQLHNEQFF. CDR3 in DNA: TGTGCCATCAGCGAAACTAGCCAGCTCCACAATGAGCAGTTCTTC.

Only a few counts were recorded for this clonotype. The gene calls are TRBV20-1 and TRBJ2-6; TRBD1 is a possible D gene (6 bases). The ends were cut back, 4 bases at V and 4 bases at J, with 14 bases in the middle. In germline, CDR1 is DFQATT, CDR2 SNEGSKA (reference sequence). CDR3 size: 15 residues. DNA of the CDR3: TGCAGTGCTACGACAGGACCCTTCGGGGCCAACGTCCTGACTTTC. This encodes CSATTGPFGANVLTF.

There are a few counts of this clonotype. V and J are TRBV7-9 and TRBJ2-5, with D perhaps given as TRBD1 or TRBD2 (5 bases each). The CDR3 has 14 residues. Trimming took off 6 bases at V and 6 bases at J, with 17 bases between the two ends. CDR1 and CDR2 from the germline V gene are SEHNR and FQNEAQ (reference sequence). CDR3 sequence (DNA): TGTGCCAGCAGGTCCGGGACGGGCGGGCAGACCCAGTACTTC. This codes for CASRSGTGGQTQYF.

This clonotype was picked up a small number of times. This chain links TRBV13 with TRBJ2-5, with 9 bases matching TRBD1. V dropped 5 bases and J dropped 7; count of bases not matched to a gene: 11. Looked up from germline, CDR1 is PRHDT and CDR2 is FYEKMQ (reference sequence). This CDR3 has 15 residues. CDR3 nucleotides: TGTGCCAGCAGCGAAGGGACAGGGAATCGAGGGACCCAGTACTTC. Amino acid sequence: CASSEGTGNRGTQYF.

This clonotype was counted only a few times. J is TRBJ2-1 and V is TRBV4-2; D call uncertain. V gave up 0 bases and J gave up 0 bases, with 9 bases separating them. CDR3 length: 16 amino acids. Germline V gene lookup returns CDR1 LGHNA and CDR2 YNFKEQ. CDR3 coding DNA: TGTGCCAGCAGCCAAGATAGAGATCGCTCCTACAATGAGCAGTTCTTC. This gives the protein CASSQDRDRSYNEQFF.

CDR3 sequence (DNA): TGCGCCAGCAGCTTGGGATGGGATGAAAAACTGTTTTTT. Encoded protein: CASSLGWDEKLFF. V and J are TRBV5-1 and TRBJ1-4, with D uncertain. Between the trimmed V and J ends, which lost 0 bases and 6 bases, there was a span of 6 bases. Germline CDR1 SGHRS, CDR2 YFSETQ. The CDR3 runs to 13 residues.

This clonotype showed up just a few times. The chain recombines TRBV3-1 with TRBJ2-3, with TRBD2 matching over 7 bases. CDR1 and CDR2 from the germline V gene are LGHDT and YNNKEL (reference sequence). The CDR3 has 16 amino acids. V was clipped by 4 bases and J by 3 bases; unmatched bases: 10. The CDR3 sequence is CASSPRKRGGTDTQYF. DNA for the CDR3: TGTGCCAGCAGCCCCCGTAAGCGGGGCGGGACAGATACGCAGTATTTT.

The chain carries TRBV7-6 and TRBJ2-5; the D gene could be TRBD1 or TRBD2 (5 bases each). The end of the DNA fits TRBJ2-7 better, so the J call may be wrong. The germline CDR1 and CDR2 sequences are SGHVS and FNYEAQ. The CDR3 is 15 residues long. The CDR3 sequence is CASSPREGDAYEQYF. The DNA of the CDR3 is TGTGCCAGCAGCCCCCGGGAAGGGGACGCCTACGAGCAGTACTTC.

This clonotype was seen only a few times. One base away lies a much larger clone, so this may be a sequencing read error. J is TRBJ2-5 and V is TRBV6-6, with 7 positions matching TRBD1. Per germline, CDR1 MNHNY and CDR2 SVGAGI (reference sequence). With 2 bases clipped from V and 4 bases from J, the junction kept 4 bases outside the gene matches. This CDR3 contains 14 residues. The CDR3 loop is CASSYGAGGETQYF. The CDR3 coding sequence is TGTGCCAGCAGTTACGGGGCAGGGGGAGAGACCCAGTACTTC.

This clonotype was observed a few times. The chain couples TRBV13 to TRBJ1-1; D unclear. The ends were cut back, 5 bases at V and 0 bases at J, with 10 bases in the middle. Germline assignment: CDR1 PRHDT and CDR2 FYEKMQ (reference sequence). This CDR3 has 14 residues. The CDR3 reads CASSLRAMNTEAFF. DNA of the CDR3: TGTGCCAGCAGCCTCAGAGCTATGAACACTGAAGCTTTCTTT.

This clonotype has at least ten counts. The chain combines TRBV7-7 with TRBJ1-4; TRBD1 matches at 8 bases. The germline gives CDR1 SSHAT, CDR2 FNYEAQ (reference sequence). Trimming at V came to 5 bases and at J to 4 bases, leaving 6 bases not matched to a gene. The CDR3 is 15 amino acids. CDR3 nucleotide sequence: TGTGCCAGCAGCCCAGGGGGCAGTTTTAATGAAAAACTGTTTTTT. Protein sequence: CASSPGGSFNEKLFF.

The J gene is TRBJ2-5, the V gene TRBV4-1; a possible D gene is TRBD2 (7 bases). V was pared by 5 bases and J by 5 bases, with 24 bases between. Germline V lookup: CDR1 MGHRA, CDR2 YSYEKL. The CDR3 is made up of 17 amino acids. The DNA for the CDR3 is TGCGCCAGCAGCTTCCAAGGGGGAGCTAGCGGTGGGGAGACCCAGTACTTC. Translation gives CASSFQGGASGGETQYF.

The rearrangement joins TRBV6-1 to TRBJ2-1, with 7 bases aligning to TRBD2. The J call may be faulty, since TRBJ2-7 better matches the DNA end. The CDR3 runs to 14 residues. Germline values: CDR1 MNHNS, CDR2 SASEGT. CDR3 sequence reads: CASSVKSGDVGQYF. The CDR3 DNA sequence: TGTGCCAGCAGTGTTAAGAGCGGGGATGTAGGGCAGTACTTC.

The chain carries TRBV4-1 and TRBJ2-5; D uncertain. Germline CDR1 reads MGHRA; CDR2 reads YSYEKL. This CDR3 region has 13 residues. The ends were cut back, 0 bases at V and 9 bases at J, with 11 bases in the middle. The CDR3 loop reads CASSQEGLGPQYF. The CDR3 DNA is TGCGCCAGCAGCCAAGAAGGGCTTGGGCCCCAGTACTTC.